One and the same sample provided the 2 T cell receptor beta chains below, sequenced in a study of T and B cells in COVID-19 patients. Each TRB amplification used about 220-500 ng of genomic DNA from blood. Multiplex PCR with BIOMED2 TRB-A/B primer pools amplified TRB rearrangements. TCRdb fed the multiplex PCR reads into MiXCR, producing one record per CDR3 protein. The table shows around 7,200 distinct CDR3 sequences, with over 25% occurring only once. The sample consisted of blood. The receptors come from a human donor who had recovered from COVID-19.

This clonotype was seen more than once but under ten times. J is TRBJ2-7 and V is TRBV6-5; D possibly corresponds to TRBD2 (5 bases). V dropped 5 bases and J dropped 6 bases, with 11 bases sitting between them. CDR1 is MNHEY, CDR2 SVGAGI, per germline. The CDR3 is made up of 12 amino acids. For the CDR3, the DNA is TGTGCCAGCAGTGTAGGCGCGGGCGAGCAGTACGTC. This translates into CASSVGAGEQYV.

This clonotype turned up a few times. The chain links TRBV5-1 to TRBJ2-2, with 12 bases that match TRBD2. Trimming at V came to 4 bases and at J to 2 bases, leaving 9 bases not matched to a gene. The length of the CDR3 is 18 residues. Germline V gives CDR1 SGHRS, CDR2 YFSETQ. CDR3 sequence: CASSNSTSGGTNTGELFF. Here the CDR3 DNA reads TGCGCCAGCAGCAACTCGACTAGCGGGGGCACTAACACCGGGGAGCTGTTTTTT.